The clone carrying this T cell receptor beta chain was observed a few times. Its matching antigen is unknown. The sample belongs to a study of human T cells and chemical hapten exposure. General study results and limits: Expanded TCR counts at PT1 were positively correlated with the patch test score.

TCRdb processed the RACE reads anew with MiXCR; each CDR3 protein has one entry. The sample consists of about 90,000 distinct CDR3 sequences, roughly 10% of them appearing once. The time point denotes: patch test 3, about 24 weeks after DPC sensitization. Treatment defined: therapeutic diphenylcyclopropenone sensitization with weekly scalp DPC. Germline V gene lookup returns CDR1 SNHLY and CDR2 FYNNEI. V lost 6 bases to trimming and J lost 1 base; unmatched junction nucleotides: 2. CDR3 length: 13 amino acids. Material: whole blood, obtained in connection with sensitization to the hapten diphenylcyclopropenone (DPC). The sequence came from a woman in her twenties or thirties with alopecia areata. Some clones in this sample may be carry-over from other donors' samples. The V and J genes are TRBV2 and TRBJ2-5; 7 bases fit TRBD2. CDR3 nucleotides: TGTGCCAGCAGCGGACTAGTCCAAGAGACCCAGTACTTC. Its protein is CASSGLVQETQYF.